The rows below give T cell receptor beta chains drawn from one sample of a study of technical replicates of blood from a handful of donors. Sequencing was performed with immunoSEQ multiplex PCR; in TCRdb, only in-frame clones are kept and a portion is missing. The sample yields some 91,000 clones, 95% seen once. Sample: T cells isolated from PBMCs. The receptors were sampled from a human donor in good health. The CDR3 runs from the conserved cysteine through the conserved F or W. Fields, in order: J gene, D gene, clone size, V gene, CDR3 protein, CDR3 DNA. The D gene is left open where the match is weak. Some rows mark clone size as missing; the rest say once, few, many or name a class of expanded clone.

>TRBJ2-7|TRBD2|once|TRBV6-5
CASSYSWASGSYEQYF
TGTGCCAGCAGTTACTCATGGGCTAGCGGGAGTTACGAGCAGTACTTC
>TRBJ2-7|NA|NA|TRBV28
CASRRDLSSYEQYF
TGTGCCAGCAGACGGGACTTGAGCTCCTACGAGCAGTACTTC
>TRBJ1-5|NA|NA|TRBV30
CAWDAQEDQPQHF
TGTGCCTGGGACGCACAGGAAGATCAGCCCCAGCATTTT
>TRBJ2-2|TRBD1|once|TRBV5-1
CASSLSTGAGELFF
TGCGCCAGCAGCTTGTCGACAGGGGCCGGGGAGCTGTTTTTT
>TRBJ2-2|NA|NA|TRBV5-1
CASSLHLAGQNTGELFF
TGCGCCAGCAGCTTGCATTTAGCAGGGCAGAACACCGGGGAGCTGTTTTTT
>TRBJ2-7|TRBD2|NA|TRBV25-1
CASSEYWKGAGADHEQYF
TGTGCCAGCAGTGAATATTGGAAAGGAGCGGGGGCTGACCACGAGCAGTACTTC
>TRBJ2-1|TRBD1|NA|TRBV7-9
CAIGTVNKQFF
TGTGCCATCGGGACAGTGAATAAGCAGTTCTTC
>TRBJ2-4|TRBD1|NA|TRBV6-4
CASSPGTGELIQYF
TGTGCCAGCAGCCCCGGGACAGGGGAACTCATTCAGTACTTC
>TRBJ1-1|NA|NA|TRBV27
CASSLYYTQGPNTEAFF
TGTGCCAGCAGTTTATATTACACACAGGGACCGAACACTGAAGCTTTCTTT
>TRBJ2-2|TRBD1|NA|TRBV7-9
CASKKTGGSGELFF
TGTGCCAGCAAGAAGACAGGGGGCTCCGGGGAGCTGTTTTTT
>TRBJ2-3|NA|NA|TRBV6-5
CASSQTGNTQYF
TGTGCCAGCAGTCAGACAGGAAATACGCAGTATTTT
>TRBJ2-3|TRBD1|NA|TRBV19
CASSGADRDTQYF
TGTGCCAGTAGTGGAGCGGACAGGGACACGCAGTATTTT
>TRBJ1-4|NA|NA|TRBV25-1
CASSEWGELFF
TGTGCCAGCAGTGAATGGGGGGAACTGTTTTTT
>TRBJ2-6|NA|NA|TRBV7-9
CASSRGSGANVLTF
TGTGCCAGCAGCCGGGGCTCTGGGGCCAACGTCCTGACTTTC
>TRBJ2-7|TRBD2|NA|TRBV25-1
CASSYSGSSYEQYF
TGTGCCAGCAGTTATAGCGGGAGCTCCTACGAGCAGTACTTC
>TRBJ2-7|NA|NA|TRBV11-1
CASSPSGEQYF
TGTGCCAGCAGCCCCTCGGGCGAGCAGTACTTC
>TRBJ1-2|TRBD1|NA|TRBV5-6
CASSLKTGGDGYTF
TGTGCCAGCAGCTTGAAAACAGGGGGCGATGGCTACACCTTC
>TRBJ1-4|TRBD1|NA|TRBV14
CASRRTGGEKLFF
TGTGCCAGCAGGAGGACAGGAGGTGAAAAACTGTTTTTT
>TRBJ1-5|NA|NA|TRBV6-1
CASSEPSFGGNQPQHF
TGTGCCAGCAGTGAACCAAGCTTCGGGGGCAATCAGCCCCAGCATTTT
>TRBJ2-7|NA|NA|TRBV7-9
CASSLEGDEQYF
TGTGCCAGCAGCTTAGAAGGGGACGAGCAGTACTTC
>TRBJ1-3|NA|NA|TRBV19
CASSMGSGAGNTIYF
TGTGCCAGTAGTATGGGCTCAGGGGCAGGAAACACCATATATTTT
>TRBJ2-1|NA|NA|TRBV7-6
CASSPDSGYNEQFF
TGTGCCAGCAGCCCGGACTCCGGTTACAATGAGCAGTTCTTC